Below, 3 T cell receptor beta chains from the same sample are listed, as sequenced in a study of T cell responses to AZD1222 COVID-19 vaccine. Using immunoSEQ multiplex PCR, the repertoire was profiled, and TCRdb retains in-frame clones only, with some absent. The sample carries about 140,000 clones, about nine tenths recorded once. Material: peripheral blood, obtained on day 0 of AZD1222 vaccination. These receptor sequences come from an adult in good health.

This clone has only one observation. The chain carries TRBV2 and TRBJ2-1, with 11 positions matching TRBD2. Germline values: CDR1 SNHLY, CDR2 FYNNEI. V was pared by 5 bases and J by 5 bases, with 11 bases of the junction left unmatched. There are 17 residues in the CDR3. CDR3 loop: CASSPSLLAGAHNEQFF. The CDR3 DNA reads as TGTGCCAGCAGTCCCTCTTTACTAGCGGGGGCCCACAATGAGCAGTTCTTC. Complete variable domain (other parts from reference TRBV2 and TRBJ2-1): EPEVTQTPSHQVTQMGQEVILRCVPISNHLYFYWYRQILGQKVEFLVSFYNNEISEKSEIFDDQFSVERPDGSNFTLKIRSTKLEDSAMYFCASSPSLLAGAHNEQFFGPGTRLTVL.

The rearrangement joins TRBV15 to TRBJ2-5; D possibly corresponds to TRBD1 (6 bases). In germline, CDR1 is LNHNV, CDR2 YYDKDF (reference sequence). CDR3 length: 15 amino acids. V lost 0 bases and J 7 bases, leaving 15 bases between the germline ends. Written as DNA, the CDR3 is TGTGCCACCAGCAGAGATTTAGTACAGGGTGGGACCCAGTACTTC. It codes for CATSRDLVQGGTQYF.

This chain links TRBV6-2 or TRBV6-3 with TRBJ1-1; D gene ambiguous. Trimming pared 4 bases from V and 6 bases from J, leaving 9 bases between. This CDR3 comprises 12 residues. Per the germline V gene, CDR1 is MNHEY and CDR2 is SVGEGT. CDR3 nucleotide sequence: TGTGCCAGCAGTTTAACACTATCTGAAGCTTTCTTT. Residues: CASSLTLSEAFF.